This is a list of T cell receptor beta chains from one sample in a study of blood T cells in healthy people across ages. Using its own MiXCR run on the 5' RACE reads, TCRdb lists one record per CDR3 protein. This sample yields over 1,500,000 distinct CDR3 sequences, of which about 49% are seen a single time; approximately 2.1% belongs to the top ten. Sequences were obtained from blood. The receptors derive from a woman aged 40 to 50 in good health. Both conserved end residues are part of each CDR3. The D gene is left open where the match is weak. The size field is filled for only some rows; it gives once, few, many or a size class.

CASEGGIQETQYF,TGTGCCAGCGAGGGCGGTATCCAAGAGACCCAGTACTTC,TRBV18,.,TRBJ2-5,.
CASIEGQGYLQYF,TGTGCCAGCATTGAAGGACAGGGGTACCTCCAGTACTTC,TRBV2,TRBD1,TRBJ2-7,few
CASSYSMRDRVSPLHF,TGTGCCAGCAGTTACTCGATGCGGGACCGGGTTTCACCCCTCCACTTT,TRBV6-2/TRBV6-3,.,TRBJ1-6,few
CASRPLQRTYSYEQYF,TGTGCCAGCAGGCCTCTTCAGCGGACATATTCCTACGAGCAGTACTTC,TRBV28,.,TRBJ2-7,few
CSARDASYEQYF,TGCAGTGCTAGAGATGCTTCGTACGAGCAGTACTTC,TRBV20-1,.,TRBJ2-7,.
CASSQAGKSVNEQFF,TGCGCCAGCAGCCAAGCGGGCAAGAGTGTGAATGAGCAGTTCTTC,TRBV4-3,.,TRBJ2-1,once
CATRPRNQPQHF,TGTGCCACCCGACCAAGAAATCAGCCCCAGCATTTT,TRBV6-2/TRBV6-3,.,TRBJ1-5,.
CSVEPDILNEQFF,TGCAGCGTTGAGCCGGACATTCTGAATGAGCAGTTCTTC,TRBV29-1,.,TRBJ2-1,few
CASSSGTGALPRTQYF,TGTGCCAGCAGTTCCGGGACAGGGGCCCTCCCTCGTACGCAGTATTTT,TRBV7-8,TRBD1,TRBJ2-3,.
CASGSLGTGVSVETQYF,TGTGCCAGCGGCTCCCTTGGGACAGGAGTTTCTGTTGAGACCCAGTACTTC,TRBV27,TRBD1,TRBJ2-5,.
CASSYSTGEIQETQYF,TGTGCCAGCAGTTACTCGACCGGGGAAATTCAAGAGACCCAGTACTTC,TRBV6-5,.,TRBJ2-5,.
CASGLAGGTSRTQYF,TGTGCCAGCGGGCTAGCGGGGGGGACCTCCCGGACCCAGTACTTC,TRBV2,TRBD2,TRBJ2-5,.
CASSLLEGRTEAFF,TGTGCCAGCAGCTTGCTTGAGGGGCGGACTGAAGCTTTCTTT,TRBV11-1,.,TRBJ1-1,few